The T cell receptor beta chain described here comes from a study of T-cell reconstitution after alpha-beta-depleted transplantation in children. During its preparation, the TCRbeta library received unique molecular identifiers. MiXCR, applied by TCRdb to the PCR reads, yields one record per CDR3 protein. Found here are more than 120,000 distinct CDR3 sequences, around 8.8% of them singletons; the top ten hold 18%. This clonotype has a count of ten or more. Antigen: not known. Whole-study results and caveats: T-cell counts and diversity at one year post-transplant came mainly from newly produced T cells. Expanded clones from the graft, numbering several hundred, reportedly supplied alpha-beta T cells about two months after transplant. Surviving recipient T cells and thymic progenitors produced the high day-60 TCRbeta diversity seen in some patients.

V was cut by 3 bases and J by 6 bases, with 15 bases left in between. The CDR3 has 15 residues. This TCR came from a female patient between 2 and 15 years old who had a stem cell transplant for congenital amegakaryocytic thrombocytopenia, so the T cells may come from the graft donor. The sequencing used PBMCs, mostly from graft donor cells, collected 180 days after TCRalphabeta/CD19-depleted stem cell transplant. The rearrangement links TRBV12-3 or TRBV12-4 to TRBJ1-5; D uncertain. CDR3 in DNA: TGTGCCAGCAGTTTGTCGGGGTTTGGAAGTCAGCCCCAGCATTTT. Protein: CASSLSGFGSQPQHF.